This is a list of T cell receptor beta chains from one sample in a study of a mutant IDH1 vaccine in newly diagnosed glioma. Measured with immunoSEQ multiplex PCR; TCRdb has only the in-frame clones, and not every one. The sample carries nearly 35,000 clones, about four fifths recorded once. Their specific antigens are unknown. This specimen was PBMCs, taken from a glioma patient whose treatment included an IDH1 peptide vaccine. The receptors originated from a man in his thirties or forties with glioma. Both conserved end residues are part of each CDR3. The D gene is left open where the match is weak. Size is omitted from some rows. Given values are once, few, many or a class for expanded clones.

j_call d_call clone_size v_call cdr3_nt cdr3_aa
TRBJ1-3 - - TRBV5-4 TGTGCCAGCAGCTTTCGACAGGACCACTCTGGAAACACCATATATTTT CASSFRQDHSGNTIYF
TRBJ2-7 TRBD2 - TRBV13 TGTGCCAGCAGCTTAACCCTAGCGGGGGCCTACGAGCAGTACTTC CASSLTLAGAYEQYF
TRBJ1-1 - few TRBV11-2 TGTGCCAGCACCCCGGGGAGAGATGAAGCTTTCTTT CASTPGRDEAFF
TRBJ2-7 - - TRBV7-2 TGTGCCAGCAGCTTATACCCCGCGGGGGACACGTCCTACGAGCAGTACTTC CASSLYPAGDTSYEQYF
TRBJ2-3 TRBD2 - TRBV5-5 TGTGCCAGCAGCCGGGAACTAGCGGGGGATACGCAGTATTTT CASSRELAGDTQYF
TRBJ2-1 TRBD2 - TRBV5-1 TGCGCCAGCAGCTTGGGACTACTAGCGGGAAGACAACGCAATGAGCAGTTCTTC CASSLGLLAGRQRNEQFF
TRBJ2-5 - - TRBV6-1 TGTGCCAGCAGCCCCGGGACGTCACGTGGGACCCAGTACTTC CASSPGTSRGTQYF
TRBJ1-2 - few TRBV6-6 TGTGCCAGCAGTTACTTACCCGAGAACTATGGCTACACCTTC CASSYLPENYGYTF
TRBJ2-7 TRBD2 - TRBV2 TGTGCCAGCAGTGATCCGGGACTAGGCCAACTCTACGAGCAGTACTTC CASSDPGLGQLYEQYF
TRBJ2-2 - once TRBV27 TGTGCCAGCAGTTTCAGGGGAACCACCGGGGAGCTGTTTTTT CASSFRGTTGELFF
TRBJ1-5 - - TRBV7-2 TGTGCCAGCAGCTCCATTCCGGGGGGCCTCTACCTTTCGAATCCCCAGCATTTT CASSSIPGGLYLSNPQHF
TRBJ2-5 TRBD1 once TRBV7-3 TGTGCCAGCAGGGGACAGATGCAAGAGACCCAGTACTTC CASRGQMQETQYF
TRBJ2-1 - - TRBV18 TGTGCCAGCTCACCAAATTTCTACAGGGTACAGCGGTGGCCAAATTGGTATTTTGAGCAGTTCTTC CASSPNFYRVQRWPNWYFEQFF
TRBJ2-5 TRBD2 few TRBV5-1 TGCGCCAGCAGCTTGGGAGGAGCGGGGGCAGTGGGGGAGACCCAGTACTTC CASSLGGAGAVGETQYF
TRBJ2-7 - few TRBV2 TGTGCCAGCAGCGCGGAACAAACAGGGCCGAGCTCCTACGAGCAGTACTTC CASSAEQTGPSSYEQYF
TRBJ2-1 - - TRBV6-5 TGTGCCAGCAGTTACTCCCGGGACTACAATGAGCAGTTCTTC CASSYSRDYNEQFF
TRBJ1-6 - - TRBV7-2 TGTGCCAGCAGCTTAGTTGGGAATTCACCCCTCCACTTT CASSLVGNSPLHF
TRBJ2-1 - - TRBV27 TGTGCCAGCAGTTCTCTACTCCTAGGATCCCATGAGCAGTTCTTC CASSSLLLGSHEQFF
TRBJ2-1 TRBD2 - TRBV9 TGTGCCAGCAACCAGGGACTAGAAGGCAATGAGCAGTTCTTC CASNQGLEGNEQFF
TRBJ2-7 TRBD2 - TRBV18 TGTGCCAGCTCACCGGCTGGCGCTAGCGGAAACGAGCAGTACTTC CASSPAGASGNEQYF
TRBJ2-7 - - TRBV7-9 TGTGCCAGCAGCTCCCCTCCCCCCGGCGAGCAGTACTTC CASSSPPPGEQYF
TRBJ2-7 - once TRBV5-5 TGTGCCAGCAGCTTGGCTGGGGCCGACGAGCAGTACTTC CASSLAGADEQYF
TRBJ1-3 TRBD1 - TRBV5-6 TGTGCCAGCAGCCCTCGGCAGGGGGCATACGGAAACACCATATATTTT CASSPRQGAYGNTIYF
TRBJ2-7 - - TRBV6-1 TGTGCCAGCATAGCGAGAGGAAACTACGAGCAGTACTTC CASIARGNYEQYF
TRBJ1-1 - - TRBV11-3 TGTGCCAGCAGCTTAGCGGGCAGGGGTAACACTGAAGCTTTCTTT CASSLAGRGNTEAFF
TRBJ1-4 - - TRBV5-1 TGCGCCAGCAGCTTGGAGGGACAATCTAATGAAAAACTGTTTTTT CASSLEGQSNEKLFF
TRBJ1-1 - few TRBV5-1 TGCGCCAGCAGCTTGGCCTTAGGGACTATGAACACTGAAGCTTTCTTT CASSLALGTMNTEAFF
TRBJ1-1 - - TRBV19 TGTGCCACGGTGGACAGTCCGATGAACACTGAAGCTTTCTTT CATVDSPMNTEAFF
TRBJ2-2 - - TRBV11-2 TGTGCCAGCAGCATCCACGGCACCGGGGAGCTGTTTTTT CASSIHGTGELFF
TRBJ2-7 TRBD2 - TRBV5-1 TGCGCCAGCAGCCCAGGACTAGACTTTGCCTATGAGCAGTACTTC CASSPGLDFAYEQYF
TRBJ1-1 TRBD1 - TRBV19 TGTGCCAGTAGTCCCCGCAGGGGGGCTAACACTGAAGCTTTCTTT CASSPRRGANTEAFF
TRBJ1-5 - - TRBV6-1 TGTGCCAGCAGTGAAGCGGTTTCACAAAATCAGCCCCAGCATTTT CASSEAVSQNQPQHF
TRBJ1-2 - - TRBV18 TGTGCCAGCTCACTGGGGGACATTCGAGACTATGGCTACACCTTC CASSLGDIRDYGYTF
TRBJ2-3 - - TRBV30 TGTGCCTGGGCACATAGGGGGGACACAGATACGCAGTATTTT CAWAHRGDTDTQYF
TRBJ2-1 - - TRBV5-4 TGTGCCAGCAGCTTGGTTGGGGGCTCTGAGCAGTTCTTC CASSLVGGSEQFF
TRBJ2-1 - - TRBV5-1 TGCGCCAGCAGCTTGGTTGCCAATGAGCAGTTCTTC CASSLVANEQFF
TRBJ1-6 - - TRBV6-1 TGTGCCAGCAGTGAAGAAAGCAGGACGATCCTCCACTTT CASSEESRTILHF
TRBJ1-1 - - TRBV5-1 TGCGCCAGCAGTGAGCCGGGGCGTGCTGAAGCTTTCTTT CASSEPGRAEAFF
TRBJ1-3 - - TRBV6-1 TGTGCCAGCACTCCCTCGGCTGGAAACACCATATATTTT CASTPSAGNTIYF
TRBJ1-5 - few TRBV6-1 TGTGCCAGCAACCCGACAGGTAGCAATCAGCCCCAGCATTTT CASNPTGSNQPQHF
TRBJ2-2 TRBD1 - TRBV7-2 TGTGCCAGCAGCCTAAGGACAGGAACCGGGGAGCTGTTTTTT CASSLRTGTGELFF
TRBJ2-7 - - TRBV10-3 TGTGCCATCAGTGAGCCATTATCTGGACTAACCTACGAGCAGTACTTC CAISEPLSGLTYEQYF
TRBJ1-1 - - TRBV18 TGTGCCAGCTCAGAATCCACTGAAGCTTTCTTT CASSESTEAFF
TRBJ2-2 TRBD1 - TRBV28 TGTGCCAGCAGCCCGACAGGGGGCGAGACCGGGGAGCTGTTTTTT CASSPTGGETGELFF
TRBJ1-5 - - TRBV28 TGTGCCAGCAGTTTATTGATTGGCAGGGGTTGGGGGGATCAGCCCCAGCATTTT CASSLLIGRGWGDQPQHF
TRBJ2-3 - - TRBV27 TGTGCCAGCAGTACCACAGATACGCAGTATTTT CASSTTDTQYF
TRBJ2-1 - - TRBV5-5 TGTGCCAGCAGCCCCCAACCCGGGACTTCCTACAATGAGCAGTTCTTC CASSPQPGTSYNEQFF
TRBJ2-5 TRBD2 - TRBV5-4 TGTGCCAGCGAATTGAGGGGAGGGGAGACCCAGTACTTC CASELRGGETQYF
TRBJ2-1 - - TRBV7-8 TGTGCCACCTCCTTAGAGTACAATGAGCAGTTCTTC CATSLEYNEQFF
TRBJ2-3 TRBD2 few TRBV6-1 TGTGCCAGCACTGGACTAGCGGGGAGCACAGATACGCAGTATTTT CASTGLAGSTDTQYF
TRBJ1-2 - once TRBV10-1 TGCGCCACCCGGCGGAGGCAGGGGTACACCTTC CATRRRQGYTF
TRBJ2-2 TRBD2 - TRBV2 TGTGCCAGCAGTTTAGCGGGAGGGCGGACCGGGGAGCTGTTTTTT CASSLAGGRTGELFF
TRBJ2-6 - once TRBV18 TGTGCCAGCTCACCACCGTTAGTAAGGTTGGGGGCCAACGTCCTGACTTTC CASSPPLVRLGANVLTF
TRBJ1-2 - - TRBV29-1 TGCAGCGTTGACCCCAGGGAAGCTAACTATGGCTACACCTTC CSVDPREANYGYTF
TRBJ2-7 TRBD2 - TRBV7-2 TGTGCCAGCAGCTTATCTTGGCGGGAGGGTTACGAGCAGTACTTC CASSLSWREGYEQYF
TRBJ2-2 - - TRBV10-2 TGCGCCAGCAGCCAGTACGCTTACACCGGGGAGCTGTTTTTT CASSQYAYTGELFF
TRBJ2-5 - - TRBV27 TGTGCCACTACCCTGAGGGGGGGCCAAGAGACCCAGTACTTC CATTLRGGQETQYF
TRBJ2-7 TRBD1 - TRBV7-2 TGTGCCAGCAGCTCCACCGGGACAGGGAGATCCCACGAGCAGTACTTC CASSSTGTGRSHEQYF
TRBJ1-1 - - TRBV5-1 TGCGCCAGCATGGAGGGGATGAACACTGAAGCTTTCTTT CASMEGMNTEAFF